Presented here are 2 T cell receptor beta chains from one specimen sequenced in a study of tumor-infiltrating lymphocytes in oesophageal squamous cell carcinoma. One entry per CDR3 protein results from TCRdb running MiXCR on the PCR reads. The top ten hold around 35% of the sample, which has 15,000 to 20,000 distinct CDR3 sequences, around 40% seen once. The source material was esophageal tumor tissue. Receptors originate from a male donor with esophageal squamous cell carcinoma.

The chain joins TRBV7-2 to TRBJ2-5; TRBD2 agrees at 9 bases. The J call is uncertain, as TRBJ2-7 better fits the DNA end. The CDR3 contains 14 residues. Looked up from germline, CDR1 is SGHTA and CDR2 is FQGNSA. The CDR3 here is CASSPGTSFNEQYF. For the CDR3, the DNA is TGTGCCAGCAGCCCGGGGACTAGCTTCAACGAGCAGTACTTC.

This clonotype was picked up many times. CDR3 nucleotide sequence: TGTGCCAGCAGCCTACGTCCGGGGGCGAAAGGGGTTTTAGAGACCCAGTACTTC. It codes for CASSLRPGAKGVLETQYF. The chain joins TRBV11-2 to TRBJ2-5; perhaps D is TRBD1 or TRBD2 (6 bases each). V shed 5 bases and J shed 4 bases, with 26 bases lying between them. This CDR3 region has 18 residues. CDR1 is SGHAT, CDR2 FQNNGV, per germline.